This is a list of T cell receptor beta chains from one sample in a study of blood T cells in healthy people across ages. Each CDR3 protein gets one entry after TCRdb re-called the 5' RACE reads with MiXCR. This table has about 780,000 distinct CDR3 sequences, about 45% appearing once. The sequencing sample was made of blood. Receptors originate from a man older than 75 in good health. Both conserved end residues are part of each CDR3. D genes are given only for firm matches. Clone size appears in some rows only: once, few, many, or a class for an expanded clone.

j_gene: TRBJ2-1; d_gene: NA; abundance: NA; len: 16; v_gene: TRBV4-1; CDR3aa: CASSQGGPAANNEQFF; CDR3nt: TGCGCCAGCAGCCAGGGGGGACCGGCAGCTAACAATGAGCAGTTCTTC
j_gene: TRBJ1-6; d_gene: NA; abundance: many; len: 18; v_gene: TRBV4-1; CDR3aa: CASSQDLSGQTYNSPLHF; CDR3nt: TGCGCCAGCAGCCAAGATCTTAGCGGACAGACATATAATTCACCCCTCCACTTT
j_gene: TRBJ2-2; d_gene: NA; abundance: NA; len: 15; v_gene: TRBV5-1; CDR3aa: CASSLDTISTGEQFF; CDR3nt: TGCGCCAGCAGCCTGGACACGATTAGCACCGGGGAGCAGTTTTTT
j_gene: TRBJ2-1; d_gene: TRBD2; abundance: NA; len: 15; v_gene: TRBV12-3/TRBV12-4; CDR3aa: CASSPTSGSHNEQFF; CDR3nt: TGTGCCAGCAGCCCCACTAGCGGGAGCCACAATGAGCAGTTCTTC
j_gene: TRBJ2-7; d_gene: TRBD2; abundance: once; len: 16; v_gene: TRBV11-1; CDR3aa: CASSLSRGTSRNEQYF; CDR3nt: TGTGCCAGCAGCCTTAGCCGTGGGACTAGCAGGAATGAGCAGTACTTC
j_gene: TRBJ1-5; d_gene: NA; abundance: many; len: 17; v_gene: TRBV3-1; CDR3aa: CASSQEVGGRGNQPQHF; CDR3nt: TGTGCCAGCAGCCAAGAGGTTGGGGGCCGTGGCAATCAGCCCCAGCATTTT
j_gene: TRBJ2-7; d_gene: TRBD1; abundance: NA; len: 12; v_gene: TRBV28; CDR3aa: CASWDRGYEQYF; CDR3nt: TGTGCCAGCTGGGACAGGGGCTACGAGCAGTACTTC
j_gene: TRBJ2-1; d_gene: TRBD1; abundance: NA; len: 15; v_gene: TRBV28; CDR3aa: CASSLYRGAYNEQFF; CDR3nt: TGTGCCAGCAGTTTATACAGGGGAGCCTACAATGAGCAGTTCTTC
j_gene: TRBJ2-3; d_gene: NA; abundance: NA; len: 17; v_gene: TRBV4-1; CDR3aa: CASSQGASSVNSDTQYF; CDR3nt: TGCGCCAGCAGCCAAGGGGCCTCGAGCGTTAACTCAGATACGCAGTATTTT
j_gene: TRBJ2-1; d_gene: TRBD2; abundance: NA; len: 15; v_gene: TRBV3-1; CDR3aa: CASSHASGSANEQFF; CDR3nt: TGTGCCAGCAGCCACGCTAGCGGGAGTGCTAATGAGCAGTTCTTC
j_gene: TRBJ2-1; d_gene: NA; abundance: NA; len: 15; v_gene: TRBV20-1; CDR3aa: CSARLAGAQYNEQFF; CDR3nt: TGCAGTGCTAGACTGGCGGGGGCCCAATACAATGAGCAGTTCTTC
j_gene: TRBJ1-5; d_gene: NA; abundance: NA; len: 15; v_gene: TRBV30; CDR3aa: CAWSAGLAVNQPQHF; CDR3nt: TGTGCCTGGAGTGCCGGTTTGGCTGTCAATCAGCCCCAGCATTTT
j_gene: TRBJ2-1; d_gene: TRBD1; abundance: NA; len: 15; v_gene: TRBV2; CDR3aa: CASGVTRGRVNEQFF; CDR3nt: TGTGCCAGCGGTGTCACCAGGGGGCGCGTAAATGAGCAGTTCTTC
j_gene: TRBJ2-7; d_gene: TRBD2; abundance: NA; len: 12; v_gene: TRBV28; CDR3aa: CATSGRAYEQYF; CDR3nt: TGTGCCACTAGCGGGAGGGCCTACGAGCAGTACTTC
j_gene: TRBJ2-7; d_gene: TRBD2; abundance: NA; len: 15; v_gene: TRBV20-1; CDR3aa: CSANRLAGGSGEQYF; CDR3nt: TGCAGTGCCAACAGACTAGCGGGAGGGTCGGGGGAGCAGTACTTC
j_gene: TRBJ2-3; d_gene: NA; abundance: NA; len: 14; v_gene: TRBV5-1; CDR3aa: CASSLNDLTDTQYF; CDR3nt: TGCGCCAGCAGCTTGAACGACTTGACAGATACGCAGTATTTT
j_gene: TRBJ2-7; d_gene: TRBD2; abundance: NA; len: 18; v_gene: TRBV7-9; CDR3aa: CASSSGASGRWIYYEQYF; CDR3nt: TGTGCCAGCAGCTCCGGGGCTAGCGGGCGGTGGATTTACTACGAGCAGTACTTC
j_gene: TRBJ2-1; d_gene: NA; abundance: once; len: 17; v_gene: TRBV5-1; CDR3aa: CASSFGRGRLAYHEQFF; CDR3nt: TGCGCCAGCAGCTTCGGGCGTGGGAGACTGGCGTACCATGAGCAGTTCTTC